Below, one T cell receptor (beta chain) is given with its context. Its matching antigen is unknown. These data belong to a study of cytomegalovirus exposure and HLA in healthy donors. Overall study results and limits: According to an earlier analysis, most TCR beta V segments yielded productive rearrangements about 87% or about 30% of the time.

It was with 60 Vbeta and 13 Jbeta primers that the PCR ran. Assay used: immunoSEQ multiplex PCR; TCRdb lists only in-frame clones, some missing. The sample includes under 110,000 clones, 65% to 85% seen only once; the top ten take around 2.7%. This CDR3 contains 14 residues. V lost 5 bases to trimming and J lost 0 bases, with 11 bases between them. CDR1 and CDR2 from the germline V gene are SGHTS and YDEGEE. The sequencing input was PBMCs. This chain links TRBV5-8 with TRBJ1-1; no clear D. The sequence was collected from a male donor in good health and CMV-seropositive. CDR3 residues: CASSQITMNTEAFF. The CDR3 coding sequence is TGTGCCAGCAGTCAGATTACGATGAACACTGAAGCTTTCTTT.